This is a list of T cell receptor beta chains from one sample in a study of vaccination and CD4 T cells after COVID-19. One entry per CDR3 protein results from TCRdb running MiXCR on the PCR reads. The sample shows 15,000 to 20,000 distinct CDR3 sequences, 20% to 25% of them seen only once. Their target antigens are unknown. The sample was cultured CD4+ T cells from blood. Receptors were obtained from a human donor with COVID-19. The CDR3 runs from the conserved cysteine through the conserved F or W.

J	V	length	CDR3
TRBJ2-7	TRBV14	15	CASSQGTSGAYEQYF
TRBJ1-2	TRBV11-2	16	CASSQAGTGGDYGYTF
TRBJ1-6	TRBV18	13	CASSLDGDSPLHF
TRBJ1-1	TRBV6-1	17	CASSEETGGNLNTEAFF
TRBJ2-5	TRBV29-1	12	CSVWTRQKTQYF
TRBJ2-1	TRBV15	16	CATSFRGRGQYNEQFF
TRBJ2-1	TRBV11-3	16	CASSDGRKGSYNEQFF
TRBJ1-6	TRBV2	15	CASTSIGTASSPLHF
TRBJ1-4	TRBV2	16	CASSEPLQGAGEKLFF
TRBJ2-3	TRBV7-2	13	CASTTYSSDTQYF
TRBJ2-7	TRBV20-1	16	CSARAGGGGISYEQYF
TRBJ2-7	TRBV5-1	15	CASSLEASGGYEQYF
TRBJ2-2	TRBV6-4	15	CASSVSGRAAGELFF
TRBJ1-1	TRBV11-2	13	CASSLNLNTEAFF
TRBJ1-1	TRBV20-1	15	CSGREGQVVATEAFF
TRBJ1-2	TRBV20-1	14	CSASNSGDYYGYTF
TRBJ2-3	TRBV20-1	15	CSARDVGTDTDTQYF
TRBJ1-4	TRBV28	15	CASSAPGTGREKLFF
TRBJ2-5	TRBV20-1	13	CSARGGGGPAQYF
TRBJ2-1	TRBV20-1	15	CSAPGGGTFSNEQFF
TRBJ2-1	TRBV6-4	14	CASSAPAGYNEQFF
TRBJ2-7	TRBV20-1	13	CSARGDRGGEQYF
TRBJ2-5	TRBV24-1	15	CATSDPGPGQETQYF